This passage covers 3 T cell receptor beta chains from one sample sequenced in a study of blood T cells in healthy people across ages. A second PCR of 7 to 11 cycles used a sample-barcoded 5' primer and a J-beta primer mix. TCRdb re-analysed the 5' RACE reads in MiXCR, keeping a single row per CDR3 protein. The data hold hundreds of thousands of distinct CDR3 sequences, with about 56% observed a single time. Input material: blood. These receptors were taken from a man aged 40-49 years in good health.

The chain couples TRBV10-3 to TRBJ2-1, with 8 positions matching TRBD2. The J call is uncertain, as TRBJ2-7 better fits the DNA end. The CDR3 extends over 16 amino acids. Germline CDR1 ENHRY, CDR2 SYGVKD. CDR3 loop: CAISEIAGGSLNEQYF. For the CDR3, the DNA is TGTGCCATCAGTGAAATTGCGGGGGGATCACTCAATGAGCAGTACTTC.

This chain connects TRBV20-1 to TRBJ2-1, with 7 bases identical to TRBD2. V lost 3 bases to trimming and J lost 3 bases; unmatched junction nucleotides: 8. Germline assignment: CDR1 DFQATT and CDR2 SNEGSKA (reference sequence). The CDR3 is 15 residues long. CDR3 bases: TGCAGTGCTAGGGGGGGGGTCGGGCACTACAATGAGCAGTTCTTC. Translation: CSARGGVGHYNEQFF.

The chain is built from TRBV6-1 and TRBJ2-1; D is unclear. With 2 bases removed from V and 4 bases from J, the gap between germline ends came to 12 bases. This CDR3 is 15 amino acids long. Germline V gene data show CDR1 as MNHNS and CDR2 as SASEGT. CDR3 in amino acids: CASSETRLNYNEQFF. The CDR3 nucleotides are TGTGCCAGCAGTGAAACTCGACTGAATTACAATGAGCAGTTCTTC.